The clone carrying this T cell receptor beta chain was recorded once. The junction shows a germline mismatch at one end, possibly a read error. Only in-frame clones appear in the TCRdb table, and some are missing; sequencing was by immunoSEQ multiplex PCR. The sample lists about 2.3 million clones, roughly 90% occurring once. These data come from a study of shared clonotypes between healthy human individuals. The source material was naive CD4+ T cells from PBMCs. Subset meaning: CD45RA+ positively selected. The receptor was derived from a man aged 18 to 35 in good health. Some clones in this sample may be carry-over from other donors' samples.

The CDR3 DNA reads as TGTGCCTGGAGTCAAAACTCTGGCTACACCTTC. Encoded protein: CAWSQNSGYTF. The V and J genes are TRBV30 and TRBJ1-2; D remains unclear. This CDR3 contains 11 residues. Germline V lookup: CDR1 GTSNPN, CDR2 SVGIG (reference sequence). Drawing the rest from reference TRBV30 and TRBJ1-2, the complete variable domain is SQTIHQWPATLVQPVGSPLSLECTVEGTSNPNLYWYRQAAGRGLQLLFYSVGIGQISSEVPQNLSASRPQDRQFILSSKKLLLSDSGFYLCAWSQNSGYTFGSGTRLTVV.